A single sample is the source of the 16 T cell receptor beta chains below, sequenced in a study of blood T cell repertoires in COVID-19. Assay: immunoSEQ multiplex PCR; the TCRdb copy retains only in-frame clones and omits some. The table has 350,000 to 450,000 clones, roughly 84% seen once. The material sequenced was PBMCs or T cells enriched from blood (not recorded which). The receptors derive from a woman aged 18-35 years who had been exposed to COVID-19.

CDR3 in amino acids: CASSIDRGLDTQYF. In DNA, the CDR3 is TGTGCCAGTAGTATTGACAGGGGGCTGGATACGCAGTATTTT. The chain links TRBV19 to TRBJ2-3, with 10 bases aligning to TRBD1. Germline lookup yields CDR1 LNHDA and CDR2 SQIVND (reference sequence). V shed 3 bases and J 6 bases; nucleotides not matched to a gene: 3. CDR3 size: 14 residues.

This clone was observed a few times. The CDR3 region is CASSQTGTNSNQPQHF. CDR3 coding DNA: TGTGCCAGCAGTCAAACAGGGACAAATAGCAATCAGCCCCAGCATTTT. The chain joins TRBV28 to TRBJ1-5, with D possibly being TRBD1 (6 bases). V lost 5 bases and J 0 bases, leaving 14 bases between the germline ends. This CDR3 has 16 residues. Germline V CDR1 and CDR2: MDHEN, SYDVKM.

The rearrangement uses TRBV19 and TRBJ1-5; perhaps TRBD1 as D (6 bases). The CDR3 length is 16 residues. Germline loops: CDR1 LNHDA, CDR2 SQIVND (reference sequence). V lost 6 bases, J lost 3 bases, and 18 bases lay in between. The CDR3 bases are TGTGCCAGTAGGGAAACCCCAGGGGACCTCAATCAGCCCCAGCATTTT. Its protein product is CASRETPGDLNQPQHF.

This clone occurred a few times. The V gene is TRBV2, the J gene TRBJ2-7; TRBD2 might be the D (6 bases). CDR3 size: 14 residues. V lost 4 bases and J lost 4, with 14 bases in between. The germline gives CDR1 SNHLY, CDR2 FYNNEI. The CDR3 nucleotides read TGTGCCAGCAGTGGATGGCGGGGCGGTTACGAGCAGTACTTC. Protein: CASSGWRGGYEQYF.

CDR3 region: CASSRQGYDNEQFF. DNA for the CDR3: TGTGCCAGCAGCCGACAGGGATATGACAATGAGCAGTTCTTC. The J gene is TRBJ2-1, the V gene TRBV4-2; 7 bases are shared with TRBD1. Germline-derived CDR1 and CDR2 are LGHNA and YNFKEQ. Unmatched junction bases numbered 5, after V lost 4 bases and J lost 5 bases. The CDR3 spans 14 residues.

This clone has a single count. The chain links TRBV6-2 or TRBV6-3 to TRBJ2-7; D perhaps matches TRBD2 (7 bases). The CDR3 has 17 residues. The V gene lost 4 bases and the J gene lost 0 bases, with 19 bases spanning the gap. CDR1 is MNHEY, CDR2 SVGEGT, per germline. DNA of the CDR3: TGTGCCAGCAGTTCCCCTCCCTTGGCGGGGGCCTCCTACGAGCAGTACTTC. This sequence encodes CASSSPPLAGASYEQYF.

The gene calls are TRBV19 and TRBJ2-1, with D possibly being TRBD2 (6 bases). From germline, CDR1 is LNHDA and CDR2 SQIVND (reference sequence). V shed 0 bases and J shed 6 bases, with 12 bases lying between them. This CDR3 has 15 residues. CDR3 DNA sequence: TGTGCCAGTAGTATAGACCAGCGGGCAATCAATGAGCAGTTCTTC. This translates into CASSIDQRAINEQFF.

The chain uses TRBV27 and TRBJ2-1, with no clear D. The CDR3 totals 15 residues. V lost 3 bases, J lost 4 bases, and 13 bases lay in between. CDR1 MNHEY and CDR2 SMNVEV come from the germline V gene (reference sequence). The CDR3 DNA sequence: TGTGCCAGCAGTTTCGGCGGAGAACCTTACAATGAGCAGTTCTTC. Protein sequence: CASSFGGEPYNEQFF.

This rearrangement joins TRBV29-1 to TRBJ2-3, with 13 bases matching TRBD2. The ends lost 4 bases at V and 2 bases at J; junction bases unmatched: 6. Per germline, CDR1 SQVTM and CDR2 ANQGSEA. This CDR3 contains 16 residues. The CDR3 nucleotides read TGCAGCGTTGCCGGGACTAGCGGGATAGACACAGATACGCAGTATTTT. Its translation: CSVAGTSGIDTDTQYF.

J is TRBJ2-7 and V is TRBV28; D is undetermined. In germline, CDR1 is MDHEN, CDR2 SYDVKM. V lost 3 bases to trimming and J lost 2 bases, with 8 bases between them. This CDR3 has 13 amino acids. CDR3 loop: CASSFGLAYEQYF. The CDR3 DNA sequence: TGTGCCAGCAGTTTCGGCCTAGCCTACGAGCAGTACTTC.

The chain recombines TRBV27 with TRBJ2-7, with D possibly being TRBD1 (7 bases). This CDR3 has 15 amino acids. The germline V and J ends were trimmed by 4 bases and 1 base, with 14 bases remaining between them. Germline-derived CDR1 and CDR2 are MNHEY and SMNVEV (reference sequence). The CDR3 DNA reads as TGTGCCAGCAGTTCAACCAGGGGGAGGTCCTACGAGCAGTACTTC. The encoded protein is CASSSTRGRSYEQYF.

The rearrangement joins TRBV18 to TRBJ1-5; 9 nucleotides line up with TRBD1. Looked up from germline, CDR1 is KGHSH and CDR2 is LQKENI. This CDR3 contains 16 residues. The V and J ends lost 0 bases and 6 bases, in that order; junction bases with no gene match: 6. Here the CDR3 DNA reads TGTGCCAGCTCACCACCTGGACAGGGGACCACTCAGCCCCAGCATTTT. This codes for CASSPPGQGTTQPQHF.

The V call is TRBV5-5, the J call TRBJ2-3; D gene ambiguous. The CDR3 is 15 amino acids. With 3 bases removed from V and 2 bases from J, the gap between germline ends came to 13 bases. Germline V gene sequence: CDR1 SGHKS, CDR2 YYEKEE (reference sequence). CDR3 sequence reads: CASSYLQKSTDTQYF. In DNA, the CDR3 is TGTGCCAGCAGCTATCTACAGAAATCCACAGATACGCAGTATTTT.

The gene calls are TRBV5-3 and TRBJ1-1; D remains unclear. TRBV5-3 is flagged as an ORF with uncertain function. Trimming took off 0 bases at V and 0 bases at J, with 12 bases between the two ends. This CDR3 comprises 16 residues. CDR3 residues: CARSLESRVLNTEAFF. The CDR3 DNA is TGTGCCAGAAGCTTGGAATCGAGGGTCCTGAACACTGAAGCTTTCTTT.

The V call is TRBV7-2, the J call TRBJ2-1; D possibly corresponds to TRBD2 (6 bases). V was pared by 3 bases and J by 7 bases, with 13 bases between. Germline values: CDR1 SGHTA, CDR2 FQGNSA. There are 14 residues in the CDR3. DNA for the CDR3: TGTGCCAGCAGCTTGCGGGGCGCGGGGAATGAGCAGTTCTTC. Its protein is CASSLRGAGNEQFF.

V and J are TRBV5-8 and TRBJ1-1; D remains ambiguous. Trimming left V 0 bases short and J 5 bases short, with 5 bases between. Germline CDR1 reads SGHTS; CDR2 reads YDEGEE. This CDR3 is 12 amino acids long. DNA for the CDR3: TGTGCCAGCAGCTTGGCTAGGACTGAAGCTTTCTTT. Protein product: CASSLARTEAFF. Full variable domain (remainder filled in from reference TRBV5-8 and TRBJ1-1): EAGVTQSPTHLIKTRGQQATLRCSPISGHTSVYWYQQALGLGLQFLLWYDEGEERNRGNFPPRFSGRQFPNYSSELNVNALELEDSALYLCASSLARTEAFFGQGTRLTVV.